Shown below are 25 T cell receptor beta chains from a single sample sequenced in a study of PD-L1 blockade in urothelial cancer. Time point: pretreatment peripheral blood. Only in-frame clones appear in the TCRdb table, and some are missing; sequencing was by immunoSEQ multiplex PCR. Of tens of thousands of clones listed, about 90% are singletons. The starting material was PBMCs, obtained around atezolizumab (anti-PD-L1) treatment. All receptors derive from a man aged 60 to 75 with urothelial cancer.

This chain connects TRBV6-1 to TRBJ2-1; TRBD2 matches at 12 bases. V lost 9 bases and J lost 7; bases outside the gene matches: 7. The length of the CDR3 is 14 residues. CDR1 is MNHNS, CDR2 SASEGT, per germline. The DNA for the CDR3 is TGTGCCAGTCAACTAGCGGGGGGTGGAAATGAGCAGTTCTTC. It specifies CASQLAGGGNEQFF.

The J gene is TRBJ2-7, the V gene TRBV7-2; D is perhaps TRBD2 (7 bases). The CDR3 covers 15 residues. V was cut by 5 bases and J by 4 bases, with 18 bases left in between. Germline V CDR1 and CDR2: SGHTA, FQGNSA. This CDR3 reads CASSPGGGVWYEQYF. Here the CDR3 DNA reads TGTGCCAGCAGCCCAGGAGGGGGGGTCTGGTACGAGCAGTACTTC.

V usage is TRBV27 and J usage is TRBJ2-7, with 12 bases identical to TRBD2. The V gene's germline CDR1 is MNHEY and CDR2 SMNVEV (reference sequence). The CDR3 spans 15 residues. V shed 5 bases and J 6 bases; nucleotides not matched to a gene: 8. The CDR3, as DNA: TGTGCCAGCAGTGAGAGACAGGGACTAGCGGGCGAGCAGTACTTC. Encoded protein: CASSERQGLAGEQYF.

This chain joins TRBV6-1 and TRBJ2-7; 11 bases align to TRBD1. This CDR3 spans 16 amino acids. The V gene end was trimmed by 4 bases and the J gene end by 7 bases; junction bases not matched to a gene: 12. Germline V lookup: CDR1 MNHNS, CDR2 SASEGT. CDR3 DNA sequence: TGTGCCAGCAGTGGACCGGGGACAGGGGGGCTTGGGGAGCAGTACTTC. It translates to CASSGPGTGGLGEQYF.

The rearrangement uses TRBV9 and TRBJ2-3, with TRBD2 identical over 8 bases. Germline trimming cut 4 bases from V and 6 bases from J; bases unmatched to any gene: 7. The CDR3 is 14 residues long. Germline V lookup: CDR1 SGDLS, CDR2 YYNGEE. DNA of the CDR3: TGTGCCAGCAGCACCGGGGGGGCGGAGGATACGCAGTATTTT. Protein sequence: CASSTGGAEDTQYF.

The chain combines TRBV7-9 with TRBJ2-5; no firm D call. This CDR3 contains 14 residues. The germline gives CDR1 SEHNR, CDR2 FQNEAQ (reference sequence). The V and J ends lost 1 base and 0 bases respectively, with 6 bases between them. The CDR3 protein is CASSLGQYQETQYF. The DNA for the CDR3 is TGTGCCAGCAGCTTAGGCCAGTACCAAGAGACCCAGTACTTC.

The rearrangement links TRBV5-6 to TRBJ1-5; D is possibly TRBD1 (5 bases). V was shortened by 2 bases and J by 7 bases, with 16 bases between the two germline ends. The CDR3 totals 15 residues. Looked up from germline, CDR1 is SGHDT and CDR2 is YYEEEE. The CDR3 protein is CASSFGGEGRQPQHF. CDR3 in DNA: TGTGCCAGCAGCTTTGGAGGGGAAGGGAGACAGCCCCAGCATTTT.

The CDR3 DNA sequence: TGCGCCAGCAGCTTTGGAGCTGGGGCCTCCTACGAGCAGTACTTC. It yields the protein CASSFGAGASYEQYF. This sequence joins TRBV5-1 and TRBJ2-7, with a tentative D call TRBD1 (5 bases). CDR3 length equals 15 residues. The V gene's germline CDR1 is SGHRS and CDR2 YFSETQ. V shed 2 bases and J shed 0 bases, with 12 bases lying between them.

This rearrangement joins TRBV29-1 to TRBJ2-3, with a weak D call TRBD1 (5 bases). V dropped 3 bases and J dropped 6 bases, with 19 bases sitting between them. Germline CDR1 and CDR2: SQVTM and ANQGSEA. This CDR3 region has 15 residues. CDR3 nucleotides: TGCAGCGTTGACCCAAAGACAGAGCTTATGGATACGCAGTATTTT. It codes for CSVDPKTELMDTQYF.

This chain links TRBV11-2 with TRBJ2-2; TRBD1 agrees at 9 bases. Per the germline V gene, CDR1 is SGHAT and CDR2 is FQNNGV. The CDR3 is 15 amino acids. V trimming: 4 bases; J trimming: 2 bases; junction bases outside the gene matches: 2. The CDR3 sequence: CASSSTGGNTGELFF. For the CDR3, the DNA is TGTGCCAGCAGCTCGACAGGGGGTAACACCGGGGAGCTGTTTTTT.

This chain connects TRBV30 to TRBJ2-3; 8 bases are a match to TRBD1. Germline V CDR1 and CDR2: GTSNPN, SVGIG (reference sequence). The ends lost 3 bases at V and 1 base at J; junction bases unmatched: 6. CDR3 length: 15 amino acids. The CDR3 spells CAWRGVDRGTDTQYF. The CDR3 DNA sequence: TGTGCCTGGAGGGGTGTGGACAGGGGCACAGATACGCAGTATTTT.

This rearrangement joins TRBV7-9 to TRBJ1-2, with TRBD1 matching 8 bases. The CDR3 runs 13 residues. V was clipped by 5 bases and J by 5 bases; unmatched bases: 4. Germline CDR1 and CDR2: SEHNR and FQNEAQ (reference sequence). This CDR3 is CASSPGTGYGYTF. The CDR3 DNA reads TGTGCCAGCAGCCCTGGGACAGGATATGGCTACACCTTC.

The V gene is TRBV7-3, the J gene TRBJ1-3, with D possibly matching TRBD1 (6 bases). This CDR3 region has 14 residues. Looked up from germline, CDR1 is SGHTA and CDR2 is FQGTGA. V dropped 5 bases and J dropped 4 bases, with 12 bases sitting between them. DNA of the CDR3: TGTGCCAGCAGCCCCACAGGGTACGGAAACACCATATATTTT. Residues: CASSPTGYGNTIYF.

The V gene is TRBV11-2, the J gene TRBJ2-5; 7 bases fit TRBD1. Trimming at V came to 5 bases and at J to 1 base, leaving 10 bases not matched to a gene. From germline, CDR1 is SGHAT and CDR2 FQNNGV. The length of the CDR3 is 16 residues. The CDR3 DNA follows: TGTGCCAGCAGCATATTCAGGGGGAACCCCCAAGAGACCCAGTACTTC. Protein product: CASSIFRGNPQETQYF.

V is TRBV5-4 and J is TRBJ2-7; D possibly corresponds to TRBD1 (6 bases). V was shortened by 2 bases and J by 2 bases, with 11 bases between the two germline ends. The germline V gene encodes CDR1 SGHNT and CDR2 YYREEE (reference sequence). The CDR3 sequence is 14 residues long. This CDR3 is CASSFIGGTYEQYF. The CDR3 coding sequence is TGTGCCAGCAGCTTTATAGGGGGAACCTACGAGCAGTACTTC.

The CDR3 DNA sequence: TGTGCCAGCAGCCCGCTGGACAGGGCGAGCACCGGGGAGCTGTTTTTT. Translated, it gives CASSPLDRASTGELFF. The chain couples TRBV14 to TRBJ2-2; 8 bases match TRBD1. V shed 4 bases and J 4 bases; nucleotides not matched to a gene: 8. In germline, CDR1 is SGHDN, CDR2 FVKESK. CDR3 length equals 16 residues.

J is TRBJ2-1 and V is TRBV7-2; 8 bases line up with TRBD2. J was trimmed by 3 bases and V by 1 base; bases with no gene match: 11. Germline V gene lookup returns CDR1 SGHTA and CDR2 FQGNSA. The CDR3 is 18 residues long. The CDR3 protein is CASSLGGLASSYYNEQFF. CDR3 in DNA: TGTGCCAGCAGCTTAGGTGGACTAGCTTCCTCGTACTACAATGAGCAGTTCTTC.

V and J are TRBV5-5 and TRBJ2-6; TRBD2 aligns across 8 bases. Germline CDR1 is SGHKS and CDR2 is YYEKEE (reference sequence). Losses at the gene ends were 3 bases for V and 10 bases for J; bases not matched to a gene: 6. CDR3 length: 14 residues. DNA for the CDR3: TGTGCCAGCAGCTCCCGGGAGGGGAGGAACGTCCTGACTTTC. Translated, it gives CASSSREGRNVLTF.

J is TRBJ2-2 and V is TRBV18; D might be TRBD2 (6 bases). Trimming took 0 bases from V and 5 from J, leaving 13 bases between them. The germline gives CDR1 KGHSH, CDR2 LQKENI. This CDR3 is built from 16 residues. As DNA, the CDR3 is TGTGCCAGCTCACCACCGGGACTGCGTGGGACCGGGGAGCTGTTTTTT. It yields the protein CASSPPGLRGTGELFF.

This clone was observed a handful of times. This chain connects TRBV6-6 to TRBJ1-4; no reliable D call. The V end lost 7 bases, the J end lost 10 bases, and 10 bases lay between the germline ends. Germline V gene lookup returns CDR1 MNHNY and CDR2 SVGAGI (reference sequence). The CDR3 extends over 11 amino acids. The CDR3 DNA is TGTGCCAGCACCTATTCCGGAAAACTGTTTTTT. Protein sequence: CASTYSGKLFF.

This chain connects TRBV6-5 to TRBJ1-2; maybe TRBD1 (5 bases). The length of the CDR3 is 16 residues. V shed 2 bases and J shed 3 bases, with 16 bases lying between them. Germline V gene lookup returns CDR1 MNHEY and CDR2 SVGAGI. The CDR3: CASSYGLGREYYGYTF. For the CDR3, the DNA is TGTGCCAGCAGTTACGGTTTAGGCAGGGAATACTATGGCTACACCTTC.

The CDR3 here is CAWSPTGALTDTQYF. The CDR3 bases are TGTGCCTGGAGTCCGACAGGAGCCCTCACAGATACGCAGTATTTT. The gene calls are TRBV30 and TRBJ2-3; perhaps TRBD1 as D (6 bases). V dropped 2 bases and J dropped 2 bases, with 14 bases sitting between them. This CDR3 comprises 15 residues. Looked up from germline, CDR1 is GTSNPN and CDR2 is SVGIG (reference sequence).

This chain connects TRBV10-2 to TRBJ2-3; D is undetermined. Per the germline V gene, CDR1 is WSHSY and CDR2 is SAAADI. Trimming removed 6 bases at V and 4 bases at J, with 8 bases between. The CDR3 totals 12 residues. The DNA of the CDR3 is TGCGCCAGCAGGGGCCGCCCAGATACGCAGTATTTT. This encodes CASRGRPDTQYF.

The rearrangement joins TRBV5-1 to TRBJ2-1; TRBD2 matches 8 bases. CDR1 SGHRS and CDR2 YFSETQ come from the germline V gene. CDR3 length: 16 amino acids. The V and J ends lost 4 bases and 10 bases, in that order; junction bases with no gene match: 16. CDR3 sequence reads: CASSSPSSREVFEQFF. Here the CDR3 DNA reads TGCGCCAGCAGCAGCCCTAGTTCGCGGGAGGTCTTCGAGCAGTTCTTC.

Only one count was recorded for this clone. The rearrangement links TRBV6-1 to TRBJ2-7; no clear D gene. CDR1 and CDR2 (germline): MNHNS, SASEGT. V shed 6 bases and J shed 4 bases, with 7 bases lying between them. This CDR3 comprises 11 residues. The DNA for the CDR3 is TGTGCCAGCAGGTTCTCGTACGAGCAGTACTTC. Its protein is CASRFSYEQYF.